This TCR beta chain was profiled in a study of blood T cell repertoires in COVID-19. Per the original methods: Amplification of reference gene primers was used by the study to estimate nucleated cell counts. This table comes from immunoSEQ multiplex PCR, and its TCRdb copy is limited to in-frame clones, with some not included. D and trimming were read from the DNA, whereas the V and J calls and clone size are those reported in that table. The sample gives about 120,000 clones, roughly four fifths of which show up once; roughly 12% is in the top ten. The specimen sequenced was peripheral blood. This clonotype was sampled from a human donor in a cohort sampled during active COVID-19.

The CDR3 loop is CASSQVGLTSGAGAGTDTQYF. CDR3 in DNA: TGCGCCAGCAGCCAAGTGGGGCTGACTAGCGGGGCAGGCGCAGGCACAGATACGCAGTATTTT. The chain recombines TRBV4-1 with TRBJ2-3; 11 nucleotides match TRBD2. Trimming cost V 1 base and J 1 base; bases outside gene matches: 16. The germline V gene encodes CDR1 MGHRA and CDR2 YSYEKL. The CDR3 consists of 21 residues.